One sample yielded the 15 T cell receptor delta chains listed below, sequenced in a study of Vδ1+ human thymocytes. General study findings and limits: Thymic TRG and TRD repertoires appeared highly polyclonal.

Which antigens these TCRs recognize remains unknown. The template was reverse-transcribed extracted RNA. Pooled V-gene forward primers with one constant-region reverse primer generated the CDR3 amplicons by multiplex PCR. TCRdb reapplied CATT to the multiplex PCR reads. Of about 75,000 delta-chain clones in the sample, about 35% are singletons; the top ten hold approximately 0.25%. Sequencing used Vdelta1+ gamma-delta thymocytes from the thymus. As to subset: FACS-sorted CD3+ TCRalphabeta- TCRVdelta1+ TCRVdelta2- thymocytes. These receptors originate from a boy under three years old who had congenital heart surgery.

The chain employs TRDV1 and TRDJ1; 12 nucleotides align to TRDD3. Germline V gene data show CDR1 as TSWWSYY and CDR2 as QGS. The CDR3 is made up of 22 amino acids. Germline trimming cut 2 bases from V and 1 base from J; bases unmatched to any gene: 20. CDR3 loop: CALGEGRRRRYWGIQVTDKLIF. For the CDR3, the DNA is TGTGCTCTTGGGGAAGGGAGAAGGCGCCGTTACTGGGGGATACAGGTCACCGATAAACTCATCTTT.

The chain employs TRDV1 and TRDJ1, with 7 bases matching TRDD3. Germline CDR1 reads TSWWSYY; CDR2 reads QGS. V lost 3 bases and J lost 0; bases outside the gene matches: 31. This CDR3 has 24 residues. CDR3 in amino acids: CALGDPDRSNEICGGIRYTDKLIF. The CDR3 DNA is TGTGCTCTTGGGGATCCCGATCGGTCGAACGAGATTTGCGGGGGGATCCGTTACACCGATAAACTCATCTTT.

The V call is TRDV1, the J call TRDJ1; D is uncertain. The V end was cut by 0 bases, the J end by 3 bases, with 20 bases between. This CDR3 comprises 18 residues. Germline CDR1 TSWWSYY, CDR2 QGS. The CDR3 DNA follows: TGTGCTCTTGGGGAACTAGAGAACCCTTTACATGCCGCCGATAAACTCATCTTT. This gives the protein CALGELENPLHAADKLIF.

The chain has TRDV1 and TRDJ1; D perhaps matches TRDD3 (6 bases). This CDR3 contains 19 residues. Trimming took 5 bases from V and 0 from J, leaving 25 bases between them. Germline CDR1 is TSWWSYY and CDR2 is QGS. DNA for the CDR3: TGTGCTCTTGGGAACGGACCCCCGCGAGGGATATCGTACACCGATAAACTCATCTTT. Its translation is CALGNGPPRGISYTDKLIF.

The chain joins TRDV1 to TRDJ1; 12 bases align to TRDD3. J gave up 0 bases and V 2 bases, and 13 bases lay outside the gene matches. Per germline, CDR1 TSWWSYY and CDR2 QGS. This CDR3 spans 20 amino acids. The CDR3 DNA sequence: TGTGCTCTTGGGGAAGGGCGAAATTACTGGGGGATACCCGACACCGATAAACTCATCTTT. This codes for CALGEGRNYWGIPDTDKLIF.

This chain joins TRDV1 and TRDJ1, with TRDD2 matching 7 bases. Germline assignment: CDR1 TSWWSYY and CDR2 QGS. Losses at the gene ends were 3 bases for V and 2 bases for J; bases not matched to a gene: 9. The CDR3 is 16 residues long. The CDR3 nucleotides are TGTGCTCTTGGGGAGAGTCCCTTCCTCAGGACCGATAAACTCATCTTT. Its translation is CALGESPFLRTDKLIF.

This rearrangement joins TRDV1 to TRDJ1, with TRDD3 identical over 11 bases. With V trimmed by 2 bases and J by 4 bases, 6 bases remained unmatched. CDR3 length: 16 residues. From germline, CDR1 is TSWWSYY and CDR2 QGS. The CDR3 here is CALGERWGIRHDKLIF. The CDR3 region has the DNA TGTGCTCTTGGGGAAAGGTGGGGGATACGCCACGATAAACTCATCTTT.

The chain employs TRDV1 and TRDJ1; 11 positions agree with TRDD3. CDR1 is TSWWSYY and CDR2 is QGS in the germline V gene. Trimming at V came to 2 bases and at J to 3 bases, leaving 17 bases not matched to a gene. The CDR3 contains 20 residues. CDR3 coding DNA: TGTGCTCTTGGGGAATGGCCACACTGGGGGATAGAGGCCGGTCCCGATAAACTCATCTTT. Its translation: CALGEWPHWGIEAGPDKLIF.

This clone has only a few counts. The rearrangement uses TRDV1 and TRDJ1; a possible D gene is TRDD3 (10 bases). CDR3 length equals 22 residues. From germline, CDR1 is TSWWSYY and CDR2 QGS. V was shortened by 3 bases and J by 1 base, with 33 bases between the two germline ends. The CDR3 nucleotides are TGTGCTCTTGGGGACAAGGCCTTCCTACGGGGGATACGGCCCCAATCCACCGATAAACTCATCTTT. Its protein is CALGDKAFLRGIRPQSTDKLIF.

A single count supports this clone. V usage is TRDV1 and J usage is TRDJ1, with D tentatively TRDD3 (5 bases). Per the germline V gene, CDR1 is TSWWSYY and CDR2 is QGS. V was clipped by 0 bases and J by 8 bases, with 13 bases between them. This CDR3 is built from 14 residues. CDR3 sequence: CALGELSAWAKLIF. The CDR3 nucleotides are TGTGCTCTTGGGGAACTATCCGCCTGGGCCAAACTCATCTTT.

V gene TRDV1 combines with J gene TRDJ1, with TRDD3 matching 9 bases. CDR1 and CDR2 from the germline V gene are TSWWSYY and QGS. This CDR3 has 24 amino acids. With V trimmed by 1 base and J by 1 base, 28 bases remained unmatched. CDR3 loop: CALGEQAAFRVLGDAWDLTDKLIF. The CDR3 DNA reads as TGTGCTCTTGGGGAACAGGCAGCCTTCCGTGTACTGGGGGACGCGTGGGACCTCACCGATAAACTCATCTTT.

As regards this clone: This same CDR3 is encoded by further DNA sequences in the sample. The V gene is TRDV1, the J gene TRDJ1; no clear D. The length of the CDR3 is 18 residues. Per germline, CDR1 TSWWSYY and CDR2 QGS. Trimming took 1 base from V and 3 from J, leaving 21 bases between them. Written as DNA, the CDR3 is TGTGCTCTTGGGGAACGCTGCTCTGGACTACAGAGTGCCGATAAACTCATCTTT. Protein product: CALGERCSGLQSADKLIF.

The genes are TRDV1 and TRDJ1; 8 bases are shared with TRDD3. Germline V gene lookup returns CDR1 TSWWSYY and CDR2 QGS. J was trimmed by 0 bases and V by 0 bases; bases with no gene match: 24. There are 23 residues in the CDR3. The CDR3 reads CALGELFIGPLSTGDIYTDKLIF. The CDR3 nucleotides are TGTGCTCTTGGGGAACTTTTTATCGGCCCGCTGAGTACGGGGGATATATACACCGATAAACTCATCTTT.

The rearrangement joins TRDV1 to TRDJ1; 13 bases line up with TRDD3. CDR1 and CDR2 (germline): TSWWSYY, QGS. The CDR3 runs 23 residues. The ends lost 3 bases at V and 2 bases at J; junction bases unmatched: 24. For the CDR3, the DNA is TGTGCTCTTGGGGACCCAATGCCCCCCTCCTCAAGTACTGGGGGATACGTTACCGATAAACTCATCTTT. Translating gives CALGDPMPPSSSTGGYVTDKLIF.

This clone has more than one count but fewer than ten. V is TRDV1 and J is TRDJ1, with 7 bases lining up with TRDD3. This CDR3 region has 18 residues. Germline CDR1 is TSWWSYY and CDR2 is QGS. V lost 3 bases to trimming and J lost 2 bases; unmatched junction nucleotides: 15. In DNA, the CDR3 is TGTGCTCTTGGGGATCACTCTCTTGTCTGGGGGTTAACCGATAAACTCATCTTT. Its translation: CALGDHSLVWGLTDKLIF.